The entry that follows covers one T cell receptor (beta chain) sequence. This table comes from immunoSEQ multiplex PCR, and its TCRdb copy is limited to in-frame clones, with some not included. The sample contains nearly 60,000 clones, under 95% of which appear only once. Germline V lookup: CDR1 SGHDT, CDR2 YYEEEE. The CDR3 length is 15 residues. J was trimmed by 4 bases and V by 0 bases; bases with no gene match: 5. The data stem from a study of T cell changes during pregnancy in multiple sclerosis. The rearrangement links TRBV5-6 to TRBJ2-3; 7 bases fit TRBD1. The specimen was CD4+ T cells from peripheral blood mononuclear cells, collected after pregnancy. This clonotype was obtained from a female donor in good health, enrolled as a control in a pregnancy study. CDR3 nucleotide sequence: TGTGCCAGCAGCTTGGCCGGGCAGGGGGCAGATACGCAGTATTTT. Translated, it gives CASSLAGQGADTQYF.